This TCR beta chain was retrieved from a study of cytomegalovirus exposure and HLA in healthy donors. Study summary: Of the donors genotyped, several hundred in all, 65% to 90% fell in the Caucasian-associated ancestry cluster. Study observations and caveats: Through in vitro validation, three CMV-associated chains were shown to be specific for CMV antigens.

This CDR3 spans 13 amino acids. Looked up from germline, CDR1 is SGDLS and CDR2 is YYNGEE. Trimming left V 0 bases short and J 13 bases short, with 11 bases between. Details on this clone: Its specificity is unknown.

In the PCR, 60 Vbeta and 13 Jbeta primers were used. Method: immunoSEQ multiplex PCR; TCRdb's copy keeps in-frame clones and lacks some. The table shows around 180,000 clones, with 70% to 90% occurring only once. This clonotype was sampled from a male donor in good health and CMV-seronegative. Source material: PBMCs. The chain has TRBV9 and TRBJ1-6, with D possibly matching TRBD1 (6 bases). The CDR3 sequence: CASSVEGVPPLHF. In nucleotides, the CDR3 is TGTGCCAGCAGCGTAGAGGGGGTGCCCCCCCTCCACTTT.